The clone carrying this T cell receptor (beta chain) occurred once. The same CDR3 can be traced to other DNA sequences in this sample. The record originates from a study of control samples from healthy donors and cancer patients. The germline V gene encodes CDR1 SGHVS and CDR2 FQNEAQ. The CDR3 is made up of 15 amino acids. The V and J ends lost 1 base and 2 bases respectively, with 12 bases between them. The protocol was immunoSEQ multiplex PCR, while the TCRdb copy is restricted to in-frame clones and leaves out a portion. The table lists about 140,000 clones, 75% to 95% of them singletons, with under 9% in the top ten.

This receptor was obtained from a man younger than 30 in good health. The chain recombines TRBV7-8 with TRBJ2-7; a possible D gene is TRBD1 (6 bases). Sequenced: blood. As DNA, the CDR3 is TGTGCCAGCAGCTTAGGGACAGCTAAGACCTACGAGCAGTACTTC. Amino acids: CASSLGTAKTYEQYF.